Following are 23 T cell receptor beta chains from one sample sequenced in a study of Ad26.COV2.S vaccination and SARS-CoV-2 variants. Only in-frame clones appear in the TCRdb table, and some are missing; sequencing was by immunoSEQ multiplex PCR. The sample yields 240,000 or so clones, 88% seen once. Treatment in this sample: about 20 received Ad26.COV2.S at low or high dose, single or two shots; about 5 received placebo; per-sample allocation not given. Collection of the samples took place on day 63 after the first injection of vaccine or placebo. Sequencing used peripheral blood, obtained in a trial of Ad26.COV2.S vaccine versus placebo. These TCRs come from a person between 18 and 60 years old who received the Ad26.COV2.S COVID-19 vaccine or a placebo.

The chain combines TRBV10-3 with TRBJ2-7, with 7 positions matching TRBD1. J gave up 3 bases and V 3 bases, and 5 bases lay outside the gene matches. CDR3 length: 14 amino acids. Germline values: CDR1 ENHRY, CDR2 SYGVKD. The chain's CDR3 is CAISDGTDLYEQYF. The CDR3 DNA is TGTGCCATCAGTGACGGGACAGATCTCTACGAGCAGTACTTC.

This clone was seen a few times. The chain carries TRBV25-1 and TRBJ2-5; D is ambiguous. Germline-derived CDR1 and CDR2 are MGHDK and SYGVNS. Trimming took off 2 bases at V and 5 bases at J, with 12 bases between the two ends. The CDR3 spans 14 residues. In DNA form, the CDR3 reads TGTGCCAGCAGTGAAGGGTCAAATGGGGAGACCCAGTACTTC. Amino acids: CASSEGSNGETQYF.

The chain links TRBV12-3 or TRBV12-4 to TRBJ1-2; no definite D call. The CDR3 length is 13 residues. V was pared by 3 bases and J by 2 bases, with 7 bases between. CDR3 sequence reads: CASSFKKNYGYTF. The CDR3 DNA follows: TGTGCCAGCAGTTTTAAGAAGAACTATGGCTACACCTTC.

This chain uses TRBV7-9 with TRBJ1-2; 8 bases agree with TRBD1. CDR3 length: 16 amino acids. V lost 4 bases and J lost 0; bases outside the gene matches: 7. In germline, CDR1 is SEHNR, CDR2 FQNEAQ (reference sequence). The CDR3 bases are TGTGCCAGCAGCTCAGCCGTGGGACAGGCTAACTATGGCTACACCTTC. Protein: CASSSAVGQANYGYTF.

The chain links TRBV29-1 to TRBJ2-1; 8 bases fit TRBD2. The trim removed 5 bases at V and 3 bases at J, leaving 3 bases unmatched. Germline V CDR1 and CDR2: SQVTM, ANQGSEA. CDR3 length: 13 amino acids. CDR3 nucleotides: TGCAGCGTTAGCGGGAGCGGCTACAATGAGCAGTTCTTC. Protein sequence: CSVSGSGYNEQFF.

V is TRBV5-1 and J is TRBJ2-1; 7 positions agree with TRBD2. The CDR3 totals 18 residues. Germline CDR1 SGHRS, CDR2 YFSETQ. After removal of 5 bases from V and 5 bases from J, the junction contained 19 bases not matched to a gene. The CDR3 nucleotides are TGCGCCAGCAGGCCCCTTTTAAGTTCGCGGGGGACGAACAATGAGCAGTTCTTC. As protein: CASRPLLSSRGTNNEQFF.

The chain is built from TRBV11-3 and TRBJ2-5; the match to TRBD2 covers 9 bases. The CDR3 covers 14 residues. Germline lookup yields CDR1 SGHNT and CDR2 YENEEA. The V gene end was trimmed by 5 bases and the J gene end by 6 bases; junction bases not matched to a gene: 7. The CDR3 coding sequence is TGTGCCAGCAGCGGCGGGGGGGCCGGGAAGACCCAGTACTTC. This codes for CASSGGGAGKTQYF. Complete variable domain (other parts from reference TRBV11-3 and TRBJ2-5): EAGVVQSPRYKIIEKKQPVAFWCNPISGHNTLYWYLQNLGQGPELLIRYENEEAVDDSQLPKDRFSAERLKGVDSTLKIQPAELGDSAVYLCASSGGGAGKTQYFGPGTRLLVL.

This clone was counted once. The CDR3 nucleotides read TGTGCCAGTATGGTAGGACTGGGCTACAATGAGCAGTTCTTC. Translated, it gives CASMVGLGYNEQFF. This sequence joins TRBV19 and TRBJ2-1; D perhaps matches TRBD2 (5 bases). The germline CDR1 and CDR2 sequences are LNHDA and SQIVND (reference sequence). The CDR3 runs 14 residues. V shed 7 bases and J shed 3 bases, with 13 bases lying between them.

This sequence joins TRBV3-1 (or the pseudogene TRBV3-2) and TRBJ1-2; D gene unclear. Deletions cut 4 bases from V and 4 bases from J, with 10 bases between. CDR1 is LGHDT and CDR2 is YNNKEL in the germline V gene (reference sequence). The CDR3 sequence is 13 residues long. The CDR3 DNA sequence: TGTGCCAGCAGCCCCCAGCTCTTCTATGGCTACACCTTC. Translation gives CASSPQLFYGYTF.

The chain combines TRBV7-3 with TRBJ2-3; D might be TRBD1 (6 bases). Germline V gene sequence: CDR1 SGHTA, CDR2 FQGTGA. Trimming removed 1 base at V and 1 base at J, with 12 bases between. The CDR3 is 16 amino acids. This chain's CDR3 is CASSLIGGMGTDTQYF. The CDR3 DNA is TGTGCCAGCAGCTTAATAGGGGGTATGGGCACAGATACGCAGTATTTT.

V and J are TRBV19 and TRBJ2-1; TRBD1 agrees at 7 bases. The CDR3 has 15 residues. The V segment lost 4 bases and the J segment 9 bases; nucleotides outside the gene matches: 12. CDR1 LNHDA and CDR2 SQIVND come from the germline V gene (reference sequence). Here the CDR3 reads CASSTSQAGGTEQFF. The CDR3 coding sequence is TGTGCCAGTAGTACATCCCAGGCAGGGGGTACTGAGCAGTTCTTC.

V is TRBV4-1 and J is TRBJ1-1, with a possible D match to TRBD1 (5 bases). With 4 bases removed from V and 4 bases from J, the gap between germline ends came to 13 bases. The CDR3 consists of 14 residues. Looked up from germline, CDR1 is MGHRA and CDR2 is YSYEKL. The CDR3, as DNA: TGCGCCAGCAGCCTGTCGGGGGGTGGCACTGAAGCTTTCTTT. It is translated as CASSLSGGGTEAFF.

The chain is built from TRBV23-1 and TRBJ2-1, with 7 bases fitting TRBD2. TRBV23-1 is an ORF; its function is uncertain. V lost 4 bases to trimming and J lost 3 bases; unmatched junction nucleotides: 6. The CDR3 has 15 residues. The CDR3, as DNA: TGCGCCAGCAGTCTGGGGGGGAGGGACTACAATGAGCAGTTCTTC. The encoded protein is CASSLGGRDYNEQFF.

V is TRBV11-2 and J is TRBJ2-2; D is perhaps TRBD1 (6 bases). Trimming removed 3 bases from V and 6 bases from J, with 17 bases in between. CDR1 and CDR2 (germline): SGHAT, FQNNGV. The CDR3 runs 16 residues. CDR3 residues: CASSLGGGGLAGELFF. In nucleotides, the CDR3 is TGTGCCAGCAGCTTGGGTGGGGGCGGTTTGGCCGGGGAGCTGTTTTTT.

The CDR3 sequence: CASSSSTGPKNIQYF. The CDR3 DNA is TGTGCCAGCTCTTCCTCGACAGGGCCCAAAAACATTCAGTACTTC. The rearrangement joins TRBV18 to TRBJ2-4; 7 bases agree with TRBD1. V shed 6 bases, J shed 2 bases, and the junction held 7 bases outside the gene matches. In germline, CDR1 is KGHSH, CDR2 LQKENI. The CDR3 is made up of 15 amino acids.

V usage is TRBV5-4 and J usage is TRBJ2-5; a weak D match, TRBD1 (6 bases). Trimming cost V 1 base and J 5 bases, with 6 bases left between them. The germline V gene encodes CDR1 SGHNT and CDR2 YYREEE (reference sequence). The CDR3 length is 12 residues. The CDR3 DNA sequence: TGTGCCAGCAGCTTGCAGGGGGAGACCCAGTACTTC. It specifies CASSLQGETQYF.

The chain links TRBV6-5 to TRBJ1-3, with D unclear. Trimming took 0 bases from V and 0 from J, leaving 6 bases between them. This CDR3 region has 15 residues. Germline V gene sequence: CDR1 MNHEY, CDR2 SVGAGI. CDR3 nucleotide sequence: TGTGCCAGCAGTTACTCGGAACTCTCTGGAAACACCATATATTTT. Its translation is CASSYSELSGNTIYF.

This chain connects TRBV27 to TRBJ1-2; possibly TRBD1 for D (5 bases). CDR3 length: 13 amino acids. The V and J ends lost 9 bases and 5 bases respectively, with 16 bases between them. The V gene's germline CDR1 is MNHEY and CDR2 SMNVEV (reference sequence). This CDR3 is CARRWGSEYGYTF. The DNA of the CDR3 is TGTGCCAGGAGGTGGGGCTCGGAGTATGGCTACACCTTC.

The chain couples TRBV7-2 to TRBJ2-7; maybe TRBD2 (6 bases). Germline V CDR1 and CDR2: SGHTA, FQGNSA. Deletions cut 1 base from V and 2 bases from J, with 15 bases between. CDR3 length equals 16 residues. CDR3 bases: TGTGCCAGCAGCTTAGTTGGTAGCGGCGCCCCCTACGAGCAGTACTTC. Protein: CASSLVGSGAPYEQYF.

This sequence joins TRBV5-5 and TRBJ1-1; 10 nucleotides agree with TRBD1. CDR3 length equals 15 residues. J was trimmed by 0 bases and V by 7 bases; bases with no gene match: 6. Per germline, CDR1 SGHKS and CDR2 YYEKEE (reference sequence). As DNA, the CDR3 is TGTGCCAGCCTCGGACAGGGGGTGTTGAACACTGAAGCTTTCTTT. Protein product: CASLGQGVLNTEAFF.

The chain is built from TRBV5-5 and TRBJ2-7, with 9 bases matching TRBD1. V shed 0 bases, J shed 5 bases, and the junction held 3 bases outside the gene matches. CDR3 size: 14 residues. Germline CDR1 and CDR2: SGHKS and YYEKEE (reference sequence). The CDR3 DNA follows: TGTGCCAGCAGCTTGGACAGGGGGCACCACGAGCAGTACTTC. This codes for CASSLDRGHHEQYF.

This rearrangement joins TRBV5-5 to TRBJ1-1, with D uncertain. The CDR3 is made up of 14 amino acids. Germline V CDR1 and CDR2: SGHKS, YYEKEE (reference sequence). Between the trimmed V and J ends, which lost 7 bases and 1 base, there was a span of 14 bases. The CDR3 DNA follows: TGTGCCAGCGGCCAAGGGTATTCGAACACTGAAGCTTTCTTT. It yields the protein CASGQGYSNTEAFF.

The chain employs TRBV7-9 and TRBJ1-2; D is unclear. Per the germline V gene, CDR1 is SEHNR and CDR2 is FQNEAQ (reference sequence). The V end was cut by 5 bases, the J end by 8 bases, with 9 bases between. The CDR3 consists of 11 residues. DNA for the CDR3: TGTGCCAGCAGCCCCCCGGAAGGCTACACCTTC. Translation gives CASSPPEGYTF.